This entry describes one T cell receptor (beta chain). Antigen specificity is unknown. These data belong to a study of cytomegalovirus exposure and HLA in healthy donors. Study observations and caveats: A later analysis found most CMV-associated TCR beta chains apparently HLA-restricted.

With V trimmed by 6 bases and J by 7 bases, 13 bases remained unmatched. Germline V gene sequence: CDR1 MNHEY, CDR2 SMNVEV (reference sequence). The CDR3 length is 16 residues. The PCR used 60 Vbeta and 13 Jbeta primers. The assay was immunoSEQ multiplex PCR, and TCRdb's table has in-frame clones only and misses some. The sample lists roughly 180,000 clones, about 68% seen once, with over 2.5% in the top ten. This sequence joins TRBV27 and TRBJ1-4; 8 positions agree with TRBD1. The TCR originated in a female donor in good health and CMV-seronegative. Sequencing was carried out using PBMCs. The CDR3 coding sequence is TGTGCCAGCAGCAGTGCCGCCGACAGGGGCGGTGAAAAACTGTTTTTT. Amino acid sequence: CASSSAADRGGEKLFF.